This entry lists 17 T cell receptor beta chains sequenced from one sample in a study of a mutant IDH1 vaccine in newly diagnosed glioma. TCRdb keeps only in-frame clones here, not all; method: immunoSEQ multiplex PCR. The sample contains roughly 70,000 clones, 65% to 90% of which appear only once. Indicated time point: baseline, week 1 (first vaccination visit). The treatment here: pre-vaccination baseline after standard-of-care therapy. This specimen consisted of PBMCs, obtained from a glioma patient treated with radiotherapy, temozolomide or both. These receptors were taken from a man aged 25-45 years with glioma.

The chain recombines TRBV5-6 with TRBJ2-7; no clear D gene. The V gene lost 4 bases and the J gene lost 7 bases, with 12 bases spanning the gap. There are 12 residues in the CDR3. The germline V gene encodes CDR1 SGHDT and CDR2 YYEEEE. CDR3 in DNA: TGTGCCAGCAGCCCTCCGTTGGGGGAGCAGTACTTC. The encoded protein is CASSPPLGEQYF.

The chain joins TRBV5-6 to TRBJ2-4, with D unclear. Between the trimmed V and J ends, which lost 2 bases and 3 bases, there was a span of 9 bases. The CDR3 has 14 residues. The germline V gene encodes CDR1 SGHDT and CDR2 YYEEEE. In DNA form, the CDR3 reads TGTGCCAGCAGCTTTGTGGATGTCAAAAACATTCAGTACTTC. Its translation is CASSFVDVKNIQYF.

This clone was counted once. V usage is TRBV14 and J usage is TRBJ2-1, with 7 bases aligning to TRBD1. V shed 1 base, J shed 2 bases, and the junction held 2 bases outside the gene matches. The CDR3 runs to 15 residues. Germline CDR1 SGHDN, CDR2 FVKESK. DNA of the CDR3: TGTGCCAGCAGCCAAGTCCAGGGGGCCTACAATGAGCAGTTCTTC. Translating it yields CASSQVQGAYNEQFF. The full variable domain, its missing parts supplied by reference TRBV14 and TRBJ2-1, is EAGVTQFPSHSVIEKGQTVTLRCDPISGHDNLYWYRRVMGKEIKFLLHFVKESKQDESGMPNNRFLAERTGGTYSTLKVQPAELEDSGVYFCASSQVQGAYNEQFFGPGTRLTVL.

This clone was recorded a few times. The chain recombines TRBV5-6 with TRBJ1-5; TRBD1 agrees at 10 bases. CDR3 length equals 16 residues. V was pared by 6 bases and J by 6 bases, with 12 bases of the junction left unmatched. Germline CDR1 SGHDT, CDR2 YYEEEE. CDR3 in DNA: TGTGCCAGCACCCTCTATAGGACAGGGGGATTTCAGCCCCAGCATTTT. Amino acid sequence: CASTLYRTGGFQPQHF. The whole variable domain, filled in from reference TRBV5-6 and TRBJ1-5, reads DAGVTQSPTHLIKTRGQQVTLRCSPKSGHDTVSWYQQALGQGPQFIFQYYEEEERQRGNFPDRFSGHQFPNYSSELNVNALLLGDSALYLCASTLYRTGGFQPQHFGDGTRLSIL.

The rearrangement uses TRBV6-5 and TRBJ1-6; perhaps TRBD1 as D (5 bases). There are 16 residues in the CDR3. Trimming stripped 0 bases from V and 6 bases from J, with 12 bases between. Germline loops: CDR1 MNHEY, CDR2 SVGAGI. CDR3 residues: CASSYSRQLINSPLHF. The CDR3 coding sequence is TGTGCCAGCAGTTACTCGCGACAGCTGATTAATTCACCCCTCCACTTT.

V gene TRBV9 combines with J gene TRBJ2-1; TRBD2 agrees at 8 bases. The CDR3 contains 16 residues. CDR1 is SGDLS, CDR2 YYNGEE, per germline. V shed 3 bases, J shed 2 bases, and the junction held 7 bases outside the gene matches. The CDR3 DNA reads TGTGCCAGCAGCGGATCTTTACTAGCGGCCTACAATGAGCAGTTCTTC. Translation: CASSGSLLAAYNEQFF. The whole variable domain, filled in from reference TRBV9 and TRBJ2-1, reads DSGVTQTPKHLITATGQRVTLRCSPRSGDLSVYWYQQSLDQGLQFLIQYYNGEERAKGNILERFSAQQFPDLHSELNLSSLELGDSALYFCASSGSLLAAYNEQFFGPGTRLTVL.

The chain combines TRBV5-1 with TRBJ2-2; 7 bases line up with TRBD1. CDR1 is SGHRS and CDR2 is YFSETQ in the germline V gene. J was trimmed by 7 bases and V by 5 bases; bases with no gene match: 8. This CDR3 comprises 14 residues. The CDR3 DNA reads TGCGCCAGCAGGCCAGGGCAGGGGGTCGGGGAGCTGTTTTTT. Amino acids: CASRPGQGVGELFF.

This chain links TRBV19 with TRBJ1-2; possible D gene TRBD1, 5 bases. Per germline, CDR1 LNHDA and CDR2 SQIVND (reference sequence). Trimming pared 5 bases from V and 2 bases from J, leaving 12 bases between. There are 14 residues in the CDR3. The CDR3 DNA reads TGTGCCAGTAGTCTCAGGGACGGAAACTATGGCTACACCTTC. This encodes CASSLRDGNYGYTF. Full variable domain (remainder filled in from reference TRBV19 and TRBJ1-2): DGGITQSPKYLFRKEGQNVTLSCEQNLNHDAMYWYRQDPGQGLRLIYYSQIVNDFQKGDIAEGYSVSREKKESFPLTVTSAQKNPTAFYLCASSLRDGNYGYTFGSGTRLTVV.

This rearrangement joins TRBV5-6 to TRBJ2-5, with a weak D call TRBD1 (6 bases). The CDR3 runs to 17 residues. Germline V lookup: CDR1 SGHDT, CDR2 YYEEEE. Trimming took off 0 bases at V and 5 bases at J, with 20 bases between the two ends. The chain's CDR3 is CASSLVGSRGPLETQYF. CDR3 bases: TGTGCCAGCAGCTTGGTGGGCAGCAGGGGTCCCCTCGAGACCCAGTACTTC.

The table lists this clone with a few counts. This sequence joins TRBV6-5 and TRBJ2-1; TRBD1 or TRBD2 may be the D gene (5 bases each). V was shortened by 0 bases and J by 0 bases, with 9 bases between the two germline ends. The CDR3 sequence is 16 residues long. Per germline, CDR1 MNHEY and CDR2 SVGAGI. The chain's CDR3 is CASSYSGGSSYNEQFF. The CDR3, as DNA: TGTGCCAGCAGTTACTCTGGGGGAAGCTCCTACAATGAGCAGTTCTTC.

The J gene is TRBJ2-1, the V gene TRBV4-2, with D tentatively TRBD2 (5 bases). CDR1 is LGHNA and CDR2 is YNFKEQ in the germline V gene. Deletions cut 3 bases from V and 11 bases from J, with 14 bases between. The CDR3 length is 13 residues. This CDR3 is CASSQEATSKQFF. CDR3 nucleotides: TGTGCCAGCAGCCAGGAGGCTACATCGAAGCAGTTCTTC.

This clone was seen just once. The chain links TRBV2 to TRBJ2-1, with TRBD2 as a possible D gene (6 bases). V lost 7 bases, J lost 5 bases, and 12 bases lay in between. This CDR3 region has 13 residues. Germline CDR1 reads SNHLY; CDR2 reads FYNNEI. CDR3 residues: CASTGTFDNEQFF. The CDR3 region has the DNA TGTGCCAGCACCGGGACTTTCGACAATGAGCAGTTCTTC.

This chain links TRBV7-9 with TRBJ2-5, with 8 bases lining up with TRBD1. The DNA end is more similar to TRBJ2-7, so the J call may be wrong. This CDR3 has 15 residues. The germline CDR1 and CDR2 sequences are SEHNR and FQNEAQ (reference sequence). CDR3: CASSLADRASYEQYF. CDR3 bases: TGTGCCAGCAGCTTAGCGGACAGGGCCTCCTACGAGCAGTACTTC.

This sequence joins TRBV7-9 and TRBJ2-7, with unresolved D. The CDR3 has 14 residues. CDR1 is SEHNR and CDR2 is FQNEAQ in the germline V gene (reference sequence). V was trimmed by 5 bases and J by 1 base, leaving 12 bases between them. The CDR3 loop reads CASSPQDGSYEQYF. CDR3 nucleotides: TGTGCCAGCAGCCCTCAGGACGGTTCCTACGAGCAGTACTTC.

This chain links TRBV2 with TRBJ1-2, with a possible D match to TRBD1 (5 bases). V was pared by 7 bases and J by 5 bases, with 11 bases between. The CDR3 is 12 residues long. Germline V gene sequence: CDR1 SNHLY, CDR2 FYNNEI. DNA for the CDR3: TGTGCCAGCAACCACGGGGGATATGGCTACACCTTC. Its protein is CASNHGGYGYTF.

The CDR3 spells CASSQGLRVPISQTQYF. DNA for the CDR3: TGCGCCAGCAGCCAAGGGTTGAGGGTCCCAATTAGTCAGACCCAGTACTTC. This rearrangement joins TRBV4-1 to TRBJ2-5, with D perhaps TRBD2 (5 bases). This CDR3 comprises 17 residues. The germline gives CDR1 MGHRA, CDR2 YSYEKL. The V end was cut by 1 base, the J end by 6 bases, with 21 bases between.

V usage is TRBV30 and J usage is TRBJ2-7; possible D gene TRBD2, 5 bases. Trimming cost V 3 bases and J 12 bases, with 18 bases left between them. There are 12 residues in the CDR3. Germline V gives CDR1 GTSNPN, CDR2 SVGIG (reference sequence). CDR3 residues: CAWSPGPGSWYF. CDR3 coding DNA: TGTGCCTGGAGCCCCGGCCCGGGGTCGTGGTACTTC.